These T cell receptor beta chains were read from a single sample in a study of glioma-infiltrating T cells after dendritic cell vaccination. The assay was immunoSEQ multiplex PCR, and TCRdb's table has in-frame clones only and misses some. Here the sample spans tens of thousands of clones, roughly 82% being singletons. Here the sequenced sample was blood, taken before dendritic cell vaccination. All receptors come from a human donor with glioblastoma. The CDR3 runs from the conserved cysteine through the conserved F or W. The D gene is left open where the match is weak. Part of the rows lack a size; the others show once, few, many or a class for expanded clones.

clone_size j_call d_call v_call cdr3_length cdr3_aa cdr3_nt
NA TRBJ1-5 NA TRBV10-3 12 CAISDRFQPQHF TGTGCCATCAGCGACAGGTTTCAGCCCCAGCATTTT
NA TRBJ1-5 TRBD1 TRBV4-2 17 CASSQDRSGQTNQPQHF TGTGCCAGCAGCCAAGATCGGTCGGGACAGACTAATCAGCCCCAGCATTTT
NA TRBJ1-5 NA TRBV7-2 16 CASSLVGAGAYQPQHF TGTGCCAGCAGCTTAGTCGGCGCAGGGGCCTATCAGCCCCAGCATTTT
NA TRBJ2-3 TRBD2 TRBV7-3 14 CASGLAGGLDTQYF TGTGCCAGCGGACTAGCGGGAGGTCTGGATACGCAGTATTTT
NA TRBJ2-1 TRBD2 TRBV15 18 CATSRPSLAGGFYNEQFF TGTGCCACCAGCAGACCCTCACTAGCGGGAGGATTTTACAATGAGCAGTTCTTC
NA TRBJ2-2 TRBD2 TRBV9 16 CASSAPGLAGTGELFF TGTGCCAGCAGCGCCCCCGGACTAGCGGGAACCGGGGAGCTGTTTTTT
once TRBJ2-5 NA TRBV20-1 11 CSALRGETQYF TGCAGTGCTCTAAGGGGAGAGACCCAGTACTTC
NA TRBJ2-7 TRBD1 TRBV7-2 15 CASSLGPGGPYEQYF TGTGCCAGCAGCCTCGGACCAGGGGGCCCCTACGAGCAGTACTTC
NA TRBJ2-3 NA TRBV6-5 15 CASSFGQMSTDTQYF TGTGCCAGCAGTTTCGGACAGATGAGCACAGATACGCAGTATTTT
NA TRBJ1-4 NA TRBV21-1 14 CASSNKTGYEKLFF TGTGCCAGCAGCAACAAAACAGGTTATGAAAAACTGTTTTTT
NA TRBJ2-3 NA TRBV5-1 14 CASSSGSPTDTQYF TGCGCCAGCAGCTCCGGGAGCCCCACAGATACGCAGTATTTT
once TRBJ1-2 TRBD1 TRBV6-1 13 CASSEAEYRGNTF TGTGCCAGCAGTGAAGCTGAGTACAGGGGCAACACCTTC
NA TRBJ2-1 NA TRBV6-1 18 CASSVFRLGASDHNEQFF TGTGCCAGCAGTGTCTTTCGGCTAGGCGCTAGCGATCACAATGAGCAGTTCTTC
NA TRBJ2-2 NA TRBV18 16 CASSPRTGVDTGELFF TGTGCCAGCTCACCCCGGACGGGGGTAGACACCGGGGAGCTGTTTTTT
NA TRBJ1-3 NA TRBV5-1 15 CASSLEAGAGNTIYF TGCGCCAGCAGCTTGGAAGCAGGGGCTGGAAACACCATATATTTT
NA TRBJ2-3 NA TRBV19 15 CASSIQGMETDTQYF TGTGCCAGTAGTATCCAGGGCATGGAAACAGATACGCAGTATTTT
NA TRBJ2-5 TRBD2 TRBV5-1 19 CASSSYGTSGVRGQETQYF TGCGCCAGCAGCTCCTACGGGACTAGCGGTGTGAGGGGGCAAGAGACCCAGTACTTC
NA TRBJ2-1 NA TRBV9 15 CASSVMPRAYNEQFF TGTGCCAGCAGCGTTATGCCGAGAGCCTACAATGAGCAGTTCTTC
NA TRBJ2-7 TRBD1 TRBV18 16 CASSQNTGTGAYEQYF TGTGCCAGCTCACAGAACACCGGGACAGGGGCATACGAGCAGTACTTC
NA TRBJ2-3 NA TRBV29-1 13 CSVVGGARDTQYF TGCAGCGTTGTAGGGGGGGCTAGAGATACGCAGTATTTT
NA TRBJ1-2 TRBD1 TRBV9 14 CASSSPGTAYGYTF TGTGCCAGCAGCTCACCGGGGACAGCCTATGGCTACACCTTC
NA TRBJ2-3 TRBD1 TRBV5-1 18 CASSEAFGTGLDTDTQYF TGCGCCAGCAGCGAGGCGTTTGGGACAGGGCTCGACACAGATACGCAGTATTTT
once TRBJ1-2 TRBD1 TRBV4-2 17 CASSQDIGTGINYGYTF TGTGCCAGCAGCCAAGATATAGGGACAGGAATTAACTATGGCTACACCTTC
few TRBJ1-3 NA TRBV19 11 CASSIGNTIYF TGTGCCAGTAGTATCGGTAACACCATATATTTT
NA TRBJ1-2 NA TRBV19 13 CASTPREVYGYTF TGTGCCAGTACCCCCAGGGAGGTCTACGGCTACACCTTC
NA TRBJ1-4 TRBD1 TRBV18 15 CASSTSGQGDEKLFF TGTGCCAGCTCAACAAGCGGACAGGGGGATGAAAAACTGTTTTTT
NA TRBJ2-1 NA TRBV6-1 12 CAGGGSYNEQFF TGTGCCGGGGGAGGCTCCTACAATGAGCAGTTCTTC
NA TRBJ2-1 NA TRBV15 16 CATSRAGAEPYNEQFF TGTGCCACCAGCAGAGCCGGCGCGGAGCCCTACAATGAGCAGTTCTTC
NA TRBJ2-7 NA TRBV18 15 CASSPEAGNSYEQYF TGTGCCAGCTCACCTGAGGCAGGGAACAGCTACGAGCAGTACTTC
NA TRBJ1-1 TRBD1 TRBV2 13 CASSNRGGTEAFF TGTGCCAGCAGTAACAGGGGAGGTACTGAAGCTTTCTTT
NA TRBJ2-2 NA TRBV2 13 CASSATGPGELFF TGTGCCAGCAGCGCAACAGGCCCCGGGGAGCTGTTTTTT
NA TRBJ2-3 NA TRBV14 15 CASSQDGGKGDTQYF TGTGCCAGCAGCCAAGACGGTGGGAAGGGGGATACGCAGTATTTT
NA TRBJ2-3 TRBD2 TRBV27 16 CASSTLAGGSTDTQYF TGTGCCAGCAGTACATTAGCGGGAGGCAGCACAGATACGCAGTATTTT
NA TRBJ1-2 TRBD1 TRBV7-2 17 CASRPRTGTGVWYGYTF TGTGCCAGCAGACCTAGGACAGGGACGGGAGTTTGGTATGGCTACACCTTC
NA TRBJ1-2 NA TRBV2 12 CASSGGNYGYTF TGTGCCAGCAGTGGAGGCAACTATGGCTACACCTTC
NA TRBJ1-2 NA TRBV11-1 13 CASSPGKDYGYTF TGTGCCAGCAGCCCAGGAAAGGACTATGGCTACACCTTC
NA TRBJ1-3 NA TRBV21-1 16 CASSTISASSGNTIYF TGTGCCAGCAGCACAATTTCAGCGAGCTCTGGAAACACCATATATTTT
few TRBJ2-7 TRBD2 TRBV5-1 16 CASSWTLSGGAYEQYF TGCGCCAGCAGCTGGACCCTCTCCGGGGGGGCCTACGAGCAGTACTTC
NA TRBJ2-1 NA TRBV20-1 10 CSARYNEQFF TGCAGTGCTCGGTACAATGAGCAGTTCTTC
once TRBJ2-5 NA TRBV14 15 CASSPEGSRRETQYF TGTGCCAGCAGCCCCGAGGGTTCCCGGAGGGAGACCCAGTACTTC
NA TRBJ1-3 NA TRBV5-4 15 CASSPDISSGNTIYF TGTGCCAGCAGCCCGGACATAAGCTCTGGAAACACCATATATTTT
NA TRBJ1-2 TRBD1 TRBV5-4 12 CASSLPGGGYTF TGTGCCAGCAGCTTGCCAGGGGGGGGCTACACCTTC
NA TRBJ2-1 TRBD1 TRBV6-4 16 CASSDSDRGDYNEQFF TGTGCCAGCAGTGACTCGGACAGGGGCGACTACAATGAGCAGTTCTTC
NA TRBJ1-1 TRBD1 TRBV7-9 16 CASSLFLTGRNTEAFF TGTGCCAGCAGCCTTTTCCTGACAGGGAGAAACACTGAAGCTTTCTTT
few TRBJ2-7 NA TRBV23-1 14 CASSQTGKSYEQYF TGCGCCAGCAGTCAGACAGGTAAATCCTACGAGCAGTACTTC
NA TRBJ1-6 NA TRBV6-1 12 CASSEAPYTLHF TGTGCCAGCAGTGAAGCGCCATACACCCTCCACTTT
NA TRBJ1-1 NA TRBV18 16 CASSKYSRTANTEAFF TGTGCCAGCTCAAAATACTCTCGGACAGCCAACACTGAAGCTTTCTTT
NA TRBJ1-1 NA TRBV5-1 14 CASSLRGLNTEAFF TGCGCCAGCAGCTTACGAGGATTGAACACTGAAGCTTTCTTT
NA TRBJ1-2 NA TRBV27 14 CASSLPGVGYGYTF TGTGCCAGCAGTTTACCAGGGGTGGGCTATGGCTACACCTTC